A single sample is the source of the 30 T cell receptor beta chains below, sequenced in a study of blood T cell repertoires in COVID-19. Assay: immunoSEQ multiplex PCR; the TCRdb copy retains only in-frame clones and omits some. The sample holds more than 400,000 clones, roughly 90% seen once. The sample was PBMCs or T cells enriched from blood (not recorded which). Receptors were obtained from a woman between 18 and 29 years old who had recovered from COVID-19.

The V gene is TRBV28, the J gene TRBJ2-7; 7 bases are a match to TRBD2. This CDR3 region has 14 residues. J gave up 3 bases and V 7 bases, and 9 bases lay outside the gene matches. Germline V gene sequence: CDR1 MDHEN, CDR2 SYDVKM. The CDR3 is CASIGGGDRYEQYF. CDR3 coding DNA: TGTGCCAGCATTGGGGGGGGTGATCGCTACGAGCAGTACTTC.

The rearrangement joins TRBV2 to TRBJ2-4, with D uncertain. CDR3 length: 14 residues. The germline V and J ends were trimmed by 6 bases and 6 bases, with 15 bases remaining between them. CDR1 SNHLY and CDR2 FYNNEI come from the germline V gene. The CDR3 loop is CASRRRALGNIQYF. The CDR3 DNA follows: TGTGCCAGCAGAAGGAGAGCCCTGGGAAACATTCAGTACTTC.

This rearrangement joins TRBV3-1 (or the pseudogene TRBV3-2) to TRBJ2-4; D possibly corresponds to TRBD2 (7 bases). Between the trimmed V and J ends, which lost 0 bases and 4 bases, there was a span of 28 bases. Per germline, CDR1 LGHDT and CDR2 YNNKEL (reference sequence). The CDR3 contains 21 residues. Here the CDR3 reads CASSQDQPPLFGGRGKNIQYF. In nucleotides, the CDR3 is TGTGCCAGCAGCCAAGATCAACCCCCGCTTTTCGGGGGGCGGGGGAAAAACATTCAGTACTTC.

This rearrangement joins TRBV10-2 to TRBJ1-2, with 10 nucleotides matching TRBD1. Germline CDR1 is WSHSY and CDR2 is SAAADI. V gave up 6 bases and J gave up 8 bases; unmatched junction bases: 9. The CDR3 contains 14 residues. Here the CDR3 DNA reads TGCGCCAGCAGAGGGACAGGGGTTCTGTACGGCTACACCTTC. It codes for CASRGTGVLYGYTF.

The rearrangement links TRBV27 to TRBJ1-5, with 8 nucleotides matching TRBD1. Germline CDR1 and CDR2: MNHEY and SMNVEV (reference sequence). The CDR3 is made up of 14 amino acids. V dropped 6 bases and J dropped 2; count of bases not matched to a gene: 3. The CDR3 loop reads CASRGQVGNQPQHF. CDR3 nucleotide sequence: TGTGCCAGCAGGGGACAGGTGGGCAATCAGCCCCAGCATTTT.

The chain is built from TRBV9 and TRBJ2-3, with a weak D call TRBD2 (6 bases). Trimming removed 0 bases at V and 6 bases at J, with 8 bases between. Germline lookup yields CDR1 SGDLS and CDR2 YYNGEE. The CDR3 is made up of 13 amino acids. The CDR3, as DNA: TGTGCCAGCAGCGTAGCGGAGGGGGATACGCAGTATTTT. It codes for CASSVAEGDTQYF. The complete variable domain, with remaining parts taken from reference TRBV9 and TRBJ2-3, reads DSGVTQTPKHLITATGQRVTLRCSPRSGDLSVYWYQQSLDQGLQFLIQYYNGEERAKGNILERFSAQQFPDLHSELNLSSLELGDSALYFCASSVAEGDTQYFGPGTRLTVL.

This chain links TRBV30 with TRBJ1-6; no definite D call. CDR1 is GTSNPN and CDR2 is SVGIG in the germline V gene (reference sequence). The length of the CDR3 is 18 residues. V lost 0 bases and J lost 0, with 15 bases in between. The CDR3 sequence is CAWSVARGTSSYNSPLHF. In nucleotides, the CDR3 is TGTGCCTGGAGTGTAGCGCGGGGAACAAGCTCCTATAATTCACCCCTCCACTTT.

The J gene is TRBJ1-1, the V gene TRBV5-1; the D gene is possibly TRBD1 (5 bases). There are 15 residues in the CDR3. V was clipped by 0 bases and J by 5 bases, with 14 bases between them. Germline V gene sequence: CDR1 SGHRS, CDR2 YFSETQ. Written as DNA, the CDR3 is TGCGCCAGCAGCTTGGAGAGGGGAGGTGGGACTGAAGCTTTCTTT. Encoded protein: CASSLERGGGTEAFF.

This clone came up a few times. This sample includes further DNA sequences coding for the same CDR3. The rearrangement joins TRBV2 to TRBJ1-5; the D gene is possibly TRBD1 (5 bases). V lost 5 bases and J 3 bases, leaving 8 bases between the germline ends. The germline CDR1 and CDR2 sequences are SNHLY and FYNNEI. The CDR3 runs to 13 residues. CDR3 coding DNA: TGTGCCAGCAGTCAGGGCCCCAATCAGCCCCAGCATTTT. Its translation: CASSQGPNQPQHF.

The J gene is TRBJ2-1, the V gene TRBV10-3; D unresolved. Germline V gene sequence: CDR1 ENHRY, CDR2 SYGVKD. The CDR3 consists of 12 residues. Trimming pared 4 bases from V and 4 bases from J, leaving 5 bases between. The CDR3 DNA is TGTGCCATCAGTGCCCCGTACAATGAGCAGTTCTTC. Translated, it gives CAISAPYNEQFF.

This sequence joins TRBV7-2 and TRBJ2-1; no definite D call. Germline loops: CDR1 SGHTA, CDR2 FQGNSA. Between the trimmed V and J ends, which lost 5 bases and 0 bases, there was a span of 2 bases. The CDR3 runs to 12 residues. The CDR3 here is CASSLSYNEQFF. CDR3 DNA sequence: TGTGCCAGCAGCCTCTCCTACAATGAGCAGTTCTTC.

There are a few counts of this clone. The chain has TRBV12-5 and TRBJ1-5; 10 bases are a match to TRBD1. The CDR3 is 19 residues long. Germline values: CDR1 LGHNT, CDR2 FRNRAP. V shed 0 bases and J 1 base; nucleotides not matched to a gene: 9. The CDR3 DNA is TGTGCTAGTGGTTTGGTACCCGGACAGGGGGGAGGGAGCAATCAGCCCCAGCATTTT. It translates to CASGLVPGQGGGSNQPQHF. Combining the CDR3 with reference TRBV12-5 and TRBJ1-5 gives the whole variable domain DARVTQTPRHKVTEMGQEVTMRCQPILGHNTVFWYRQTMMQGLELLAYFRNRAPLDDSGMPKDRFSAEMPDATLATLKIQPSEPRDSAVYFCASGLVPGQGGGSNQPQHFGDGTRLSIL.

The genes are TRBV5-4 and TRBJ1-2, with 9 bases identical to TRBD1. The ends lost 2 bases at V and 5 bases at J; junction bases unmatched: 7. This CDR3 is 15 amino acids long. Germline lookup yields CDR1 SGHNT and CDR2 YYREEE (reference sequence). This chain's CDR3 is CASSLTGTGIYGYTF. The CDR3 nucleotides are TGTGCCAGCAGCTTAACCGGGACAGGGATATATGGCTACACCTTC. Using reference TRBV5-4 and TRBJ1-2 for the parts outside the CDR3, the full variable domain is ETGVTQSPTHLIKTRGQQVTLRCSSQSGHNTVSWYQQALGQGPQFIFQYYREEENGRGNFPPRFSGLQFPNYSSELNVNALELDDSALYLCASSLTGTGIYGYTFGSGTRLTVV.

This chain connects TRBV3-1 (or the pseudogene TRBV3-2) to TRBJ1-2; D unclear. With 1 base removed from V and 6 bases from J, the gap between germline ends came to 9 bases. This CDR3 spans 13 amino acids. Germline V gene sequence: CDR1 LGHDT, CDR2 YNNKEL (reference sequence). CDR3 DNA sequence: TGTGCCAGCAGCCAAGTGGGAGGTAATGGCTACACCTTC. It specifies CASSQVGGNGYTF.

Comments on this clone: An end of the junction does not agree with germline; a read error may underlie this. The CDR3, as DNA: TGCGCCAGCAACTTGGGGGCAGACCATGGCTACACCTTC. Translating gives CASNLGADHGYTF. V gene TRBV5-1 combines with J gene TRBJ1-2, with D possibly matching TRBD1 (6 bases). The CDR3 is 13 residues long. Per germline, CDR1 SGHRS and CDR2 YFSETQ. Supplemented by reference TRBV5-1 and TRBJ1-2, the full variable domain reads KAGVTQTPRYLIKTRGQQVTLSCSPISGHRSVSWYQQTPGQGLQFLFEYFSETQRNKGNFPGRFSGRQFSNSRSEMNVSTLELGDSALYLCASNLGADHGYTFGSGTRLTVV.

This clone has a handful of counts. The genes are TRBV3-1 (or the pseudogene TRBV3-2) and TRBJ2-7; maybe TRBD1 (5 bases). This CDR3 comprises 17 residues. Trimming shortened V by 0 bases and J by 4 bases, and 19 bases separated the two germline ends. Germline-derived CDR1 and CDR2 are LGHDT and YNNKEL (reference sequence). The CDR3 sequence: CASSQESKRGIFYEQYF. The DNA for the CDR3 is TGTGCCAGCAGCCAAGAGTCAAAAAGGGGCATTTTTTACGAGCAGTACTTC.

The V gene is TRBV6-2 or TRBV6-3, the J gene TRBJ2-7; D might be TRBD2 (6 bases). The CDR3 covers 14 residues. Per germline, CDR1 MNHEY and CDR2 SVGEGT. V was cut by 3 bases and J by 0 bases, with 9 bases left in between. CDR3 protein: CASSYGLPSYEQYF. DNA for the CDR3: TGTGCCAGCAGTTATGGACTACCCTCCTACGAGCAGTACTTC.

The CDR3 DNA is TGTGCCAGCAGCTTAACACGGGGGGGTTACAATGAGCAGTTCTTC. It is translated as CASSLTRGGYNEQFF. The V gene is TRBV7-3, the J gene TRBJ2-1; 8 nucleotides match TRBD2. This CDR3 spans 15 amino acids. V lost 0 bases to trimming and J lost 4 bases; unmatched junction nucleotides: 2. Germline V lookup: CDR1 SGHTA, CDR2 FQGTGA.

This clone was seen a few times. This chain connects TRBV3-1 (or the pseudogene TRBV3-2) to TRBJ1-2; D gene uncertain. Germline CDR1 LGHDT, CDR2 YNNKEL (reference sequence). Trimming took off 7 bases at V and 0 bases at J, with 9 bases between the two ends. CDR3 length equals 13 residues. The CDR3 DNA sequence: TGTGCCAGCACACCCTCAGCTAACTATGGCTACACCTTC. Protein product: CASTPSANYGYTF.

In DNA form, the CDR3 reads TGCAGCGTTGTGCAGGGGGCCTTCACAGATACGCAGTATTTT. As protein: CSVVQGAFTDTQYF. The chain links TRBV29-1 to TRBJ2-3; 8 bases are a match to TRBD1. V was clipped by 4 bases and J by 2 bases; unmatched bases: 5. The CDR3 spans 14 residues. The V gene's germline CDR1 is SQVTM and CDR2 ANQGSEA.

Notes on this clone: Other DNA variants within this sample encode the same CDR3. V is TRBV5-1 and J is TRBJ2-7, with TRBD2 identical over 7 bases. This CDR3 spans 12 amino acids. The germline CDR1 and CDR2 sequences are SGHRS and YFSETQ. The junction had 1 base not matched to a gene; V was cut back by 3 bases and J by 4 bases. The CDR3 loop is CASSSGGYEQYF. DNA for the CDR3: TGCGCCAGCAGCTCCGGGGGGTACGAGCAGTACTTC.

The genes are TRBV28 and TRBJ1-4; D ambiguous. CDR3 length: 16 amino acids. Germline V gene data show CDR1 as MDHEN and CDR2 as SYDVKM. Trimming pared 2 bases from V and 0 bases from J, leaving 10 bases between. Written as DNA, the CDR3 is TGTGCCAGCAGTTTACCGGGGTGGTCAACTAATGAAAAACTGTTTTTT. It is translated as CASSLPGWSTNEKLFF.

The CDR3 DNA is TGCAGCGTTGGGCATGGAGGGAGAAACTATGGCTACACCTTC. It codes for CSVGHGGRNYGYTF. V is TRBV29-1 and J is TRBJ1-2; D remains ambiguous. This CDR3 spans 14 amino acids. The V gene lost 4 bases and the J gene lost 2 bases, with 14 bases spanning the gap. Germline CDR1 SQVTM, CDR2 ANQGSEA.

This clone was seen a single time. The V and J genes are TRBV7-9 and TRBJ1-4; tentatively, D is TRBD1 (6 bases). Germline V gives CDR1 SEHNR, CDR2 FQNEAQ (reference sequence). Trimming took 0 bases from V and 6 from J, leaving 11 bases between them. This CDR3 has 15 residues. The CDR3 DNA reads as TGTGCCAGCAGCTTAGCGCGCACAGGGTATGAAAAACTGTTTTTT. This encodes CASSLARTGYEKLFF.

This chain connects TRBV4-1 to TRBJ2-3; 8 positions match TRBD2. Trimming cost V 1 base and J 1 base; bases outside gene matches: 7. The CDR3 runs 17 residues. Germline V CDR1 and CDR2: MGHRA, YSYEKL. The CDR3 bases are TGCGCCAGCAGCCAAGTCGCACTAGCGGACGGCACAGATACGCAGTATTTT. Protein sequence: CASSQVALADGTDTQYF.

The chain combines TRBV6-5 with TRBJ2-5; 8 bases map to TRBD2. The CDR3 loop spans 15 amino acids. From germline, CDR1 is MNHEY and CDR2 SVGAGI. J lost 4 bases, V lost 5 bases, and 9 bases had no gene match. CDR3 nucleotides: TGTGCCAGCAGTCGGGGGGGCAAAGGCCTAGAGACCCAGTACTTC. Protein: CASSRGGKGLETQYF.

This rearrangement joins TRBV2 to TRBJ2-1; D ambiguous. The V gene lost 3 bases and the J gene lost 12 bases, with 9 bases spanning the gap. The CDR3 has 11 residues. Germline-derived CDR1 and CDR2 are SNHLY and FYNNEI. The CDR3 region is CASSERQPQFF. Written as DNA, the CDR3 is TGTGCCAGCAGTGAGAGGCAGCCGCAGTTCTTC. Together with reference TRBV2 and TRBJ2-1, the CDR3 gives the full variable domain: EPEVTQTPSHQVTQMGQEVILRCVPISNHLYFYWYRQILGQKVEFLVSFYNNEISEKSEIFDDQFSVERPDGSNFTLKIRSTKLEDSAMYFCASSERQPQFFGPGTRLTVL.

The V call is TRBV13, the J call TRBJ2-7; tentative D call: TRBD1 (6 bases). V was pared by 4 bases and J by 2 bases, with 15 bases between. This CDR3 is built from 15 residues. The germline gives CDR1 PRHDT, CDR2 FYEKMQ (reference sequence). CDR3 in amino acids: CASSSLPRDTYEQYF. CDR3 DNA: TGTGCCAGCAGCTCCCTCCCCAGGGACACCTACGAGCAGTACTTC.

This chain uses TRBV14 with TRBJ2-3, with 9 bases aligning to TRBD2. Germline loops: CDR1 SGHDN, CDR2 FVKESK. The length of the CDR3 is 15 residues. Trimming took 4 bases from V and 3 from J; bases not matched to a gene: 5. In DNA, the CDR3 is TGTGCCAGCAGCCTAGCGGGGGCCGCTACAGATACGCAGTATTTT. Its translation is CASSLAGAATDTQYF.

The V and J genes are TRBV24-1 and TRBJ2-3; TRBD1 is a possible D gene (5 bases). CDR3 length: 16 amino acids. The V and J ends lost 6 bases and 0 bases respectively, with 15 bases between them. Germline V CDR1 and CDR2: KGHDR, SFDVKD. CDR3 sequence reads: CATSPGAKSSTDTQYF. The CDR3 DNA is TGTGCCACCAGTCCTGGGGCCAAATCTAGCACAGATACGCAGTATTTT.